A selection of T cell receptor beta chains follows, all from one sample in a study of control samples from healthy donors and cancer patients. Profiled with immunoSEQ multiplex PCR; TCRdb holds only in-frame clones, not every one. The table lists more than 25,000 clones, approximately 90% of them singletons. Sample: formalin-fixed, paraffin-embedded tissue. Source of these receptors: a female donor with melanoma. CDR3s leave out the opening cysteine and the closing phenylalanine or tryptophan. D genes are given only for firm matches.

cdr3_aa v_call d_call
ASKIAGDNNEQF TRBV28 TRBD2
ASSFSPGGYTEAF TRBV5-8 NA
ASSPGGQGGETQY TRBV7-9 TRBD1
ACHTVVNEQF TRBV30 NA
ASSSDTRSYNEQF TRBV5-1 NA
ASSESDSRIFSEQY TRBV2 NA
ASSEQGGGTEAF TRBV6-1 NA
ASSLISRDEQF TRBV27 NA
ASSQDSEGPANTGELF TRBV3-1/TRBV3-2 NA
ASSVTGRPYGYT TRBV6-4 NA
ATEGLGNTIY TRBV28 NA
ASHRIEETQY TRBV7-9 NA
ASGQGNTIY TRBV6-5 NA
ASSLPSGGYEQY TRBV28 TRBD2
AGSQLDSYSYEQY TRBV14 NA
ASSLDHRGLGGELF TRBV7-2 TRBD1
ASSRTSGRGTDTQY TRBV18 TRBD2
ASRGGRLGGEQF TRBV6-5 NA
ASSVHNTEAF TRBV6-5 NA
ASSLGEDYGYT TRBV7-9 NA
ATSIDDLANEKLF TRBV15 NA
ASTTGVRGYT TRBV6-5 NA
ASSKEQGTYTEAF TRBV5-4 TRBD1